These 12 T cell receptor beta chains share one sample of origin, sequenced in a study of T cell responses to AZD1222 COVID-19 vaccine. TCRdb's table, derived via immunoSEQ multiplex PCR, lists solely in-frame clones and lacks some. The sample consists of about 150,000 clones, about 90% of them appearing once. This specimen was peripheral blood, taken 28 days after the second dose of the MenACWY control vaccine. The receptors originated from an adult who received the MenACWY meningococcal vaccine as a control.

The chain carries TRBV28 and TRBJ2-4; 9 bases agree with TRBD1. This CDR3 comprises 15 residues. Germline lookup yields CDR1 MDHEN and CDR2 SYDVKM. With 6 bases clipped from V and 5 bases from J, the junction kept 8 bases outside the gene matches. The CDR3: CASSQTGGGENIQYF. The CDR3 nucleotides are TGTGCCAGCAGCCAAACAGGGGGCGGGGAAAACATTCAGTACTTC.

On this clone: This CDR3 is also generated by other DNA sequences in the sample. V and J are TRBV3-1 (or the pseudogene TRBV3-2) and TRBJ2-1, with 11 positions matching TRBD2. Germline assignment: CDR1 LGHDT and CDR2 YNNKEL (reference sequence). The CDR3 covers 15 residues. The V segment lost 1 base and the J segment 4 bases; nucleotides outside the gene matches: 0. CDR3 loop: CASSQGLAGYNEQFF. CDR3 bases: TGTGCCAGCAGCCAAGGACTAGCGGGGTACAATGAGCAGTTCTTC.

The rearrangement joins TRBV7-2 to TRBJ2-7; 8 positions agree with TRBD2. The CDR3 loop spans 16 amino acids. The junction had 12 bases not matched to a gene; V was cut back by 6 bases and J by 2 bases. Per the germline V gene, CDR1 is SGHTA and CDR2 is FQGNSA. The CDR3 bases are TGTGCCAGCAGTCATGGGGGGCTAGCGGGCACCTACGAGCAGTACTTC. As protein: CASSHGGLAGTYEQYF. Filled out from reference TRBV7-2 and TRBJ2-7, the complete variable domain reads GAGVSQSPSNKVTEKGKDVELRCDPISGHTALYWYRQSLGQGLEFLIYFQGNSAPDKSGLPSDRFSAERTGGSVSTLTIQRTQQEDSAVYLCASSHGGLAGTYEQYFGPGTRLTVT.

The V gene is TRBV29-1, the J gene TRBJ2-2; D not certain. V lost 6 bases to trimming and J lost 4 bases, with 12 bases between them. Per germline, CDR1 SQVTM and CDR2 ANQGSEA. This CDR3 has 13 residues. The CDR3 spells CSVDLPSTGELFF. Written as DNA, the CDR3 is TGCAGCGTCGACCTTCCGAGCACCGGGGAGCTGTTTTTT.

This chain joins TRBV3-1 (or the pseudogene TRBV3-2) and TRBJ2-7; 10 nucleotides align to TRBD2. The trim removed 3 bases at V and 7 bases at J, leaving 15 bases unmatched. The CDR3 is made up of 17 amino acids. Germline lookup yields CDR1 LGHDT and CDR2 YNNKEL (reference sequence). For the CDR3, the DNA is TGTGCCAGCAGCCACGAAAGACTAGCGGGTCCGCGACGTGAGCAGTACTTC. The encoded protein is CASSHERLAGPRREQYF.

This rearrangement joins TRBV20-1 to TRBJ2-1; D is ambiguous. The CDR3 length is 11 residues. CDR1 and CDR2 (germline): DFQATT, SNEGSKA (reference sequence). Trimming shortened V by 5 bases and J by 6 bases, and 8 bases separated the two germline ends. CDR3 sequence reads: CSALDGNEQFF. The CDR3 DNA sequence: TGCAGTGCTCTGGACGGCAATGAGCAGTTCTTC.

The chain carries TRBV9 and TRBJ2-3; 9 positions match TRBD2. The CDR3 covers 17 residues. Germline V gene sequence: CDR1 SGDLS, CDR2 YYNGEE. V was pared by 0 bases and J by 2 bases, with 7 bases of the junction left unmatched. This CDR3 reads CASSVATGGGDTDTQYF. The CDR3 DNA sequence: TGTGCCAGCAGCGTAGCCACGGGCGGGGGGGACACAGATACGCAGTATTTT.

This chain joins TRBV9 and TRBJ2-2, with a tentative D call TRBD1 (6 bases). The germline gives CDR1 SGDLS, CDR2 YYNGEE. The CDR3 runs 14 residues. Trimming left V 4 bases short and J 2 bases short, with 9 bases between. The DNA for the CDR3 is TGTGCCAGCAGCCAGGACAGAAACACCGGGGAGCTGTTTTTT. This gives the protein CASSQDRNTGELFF.

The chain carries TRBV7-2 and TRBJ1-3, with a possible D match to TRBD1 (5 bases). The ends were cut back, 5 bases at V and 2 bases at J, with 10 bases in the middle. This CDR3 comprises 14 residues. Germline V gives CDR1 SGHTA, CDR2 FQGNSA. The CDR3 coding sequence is TGTGCCAGCAGCCCTTCAGGGACTGGAAACACCATATATTTT. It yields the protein CASSPSGTGNTIYF.

The CDR3 region is CASSLRGHTSYEQYF. The CDR3 region has the DNA TGTGCCAGCAGCTTACGGGGACACACATCCTACGAGCAGTACTTC. The chain uses TRBV7-2 and TRBJ2-7, with D perhaps TRBD1 (6 bases). Per the germline V gene, CDR1 is SGHTA and CDR2 is FQGNSA. Trimming removed 2 bases from V and 1 base from J, with 12 bases in between. The CDR3 contains 15 residues.

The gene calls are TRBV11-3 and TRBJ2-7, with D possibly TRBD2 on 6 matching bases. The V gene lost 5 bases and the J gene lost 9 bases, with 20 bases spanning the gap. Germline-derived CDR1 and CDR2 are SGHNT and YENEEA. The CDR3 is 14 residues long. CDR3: CASSQSGPHARQYF. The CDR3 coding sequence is TGTGCCAGCAGCCAGAGCGGGCCTCACGCCCGGCAGTACTTC.

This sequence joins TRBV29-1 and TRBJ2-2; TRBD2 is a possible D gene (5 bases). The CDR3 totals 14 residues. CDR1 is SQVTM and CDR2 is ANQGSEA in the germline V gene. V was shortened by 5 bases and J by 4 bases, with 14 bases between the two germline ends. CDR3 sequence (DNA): TGCAGCGTTACGACCGGGATGGGCACCGGGGAGCTGTTTTTT. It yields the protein CSVTTGMGTGELFF.